This entry is about one T cell receptor beta chain. Its recognized antigen is unknown. No quality values exist for individual bases; no much larger clone is one base distant. This sample is part of a study of CD8 T cells in ankylosing spondylitis listed by TCRdb under 2017. About the full investigation: T cell receptor beta repertoires were profiled in healthy donors and ankylosing spondylitis patients so that disease-linked TCR variants could be found. The full study cohort was made up of 20 to 25 ankylosing spondylitis patients and 108 healthy donors. Peripheral blood was sampled, and synovial fluid was additionally collected from ankylosing spondylitis patients. Points the paper makes about the study in general: The disease-linked clones were reported to be significantly enriched in matched synovial fluid samples from ankylosing spondylitis patients. Blood from ankylosing spondylitis patients appeared to be characterized by a TCR beta motif made up of several highly homologous amino acid variants. Some motif variants had previously been reported in the synovial fluid and blood of reactive arthritis patients, which suggests shared mechanisms of disease initiation. In peripheral blood, the disease-linked clones were found at relatively low frequencies and had a CD8+ phenotype.

The CDR3 numbers 16 residues from cysteine through phenylalanine. Left in the record is the CDR3 DNA by itself, 48 bases read in frame from the first base. Clipping removes 2 bases from V and 5 bases from J, with 9 as the unmatched junction base count. CDR1 and CDR2 are read off the germline V gene as SGHTS and YDEGEE. For sequencing, an Illumina HiSeq 2500 was employed. Quantitative 5'-RACE with molecular barcodes was used to prepare TCR beta libraries. On the authors' methods: To identify disease-linked TCR variants, a new computational method was used, one built on a probabilistic model of VDJ rearrangement. TCRdb passed the public sequencing reads through fastp at Q25 and MiXCR, retaining productive beta sequences. Records with the same CDR3 protein are collapsed into one entry carrying the most frequent genes and DNA. The V and J calls, along with clone size, are taken from TCRdb and not from the paper's own processing. The sample yields approximately 340,000 distinct CDR3 sequences; about 15% were counted once. Around 1% of the sample comes from the top ten.

Sequenced sample: blood, either unsorted or a sorted T cell fraction (not recorded which). This clonotype was sampled from a male donor with ankylosing spondylitis or in good health (not recorded which). The V and J genes are TRBV5-8 and TRBJ2-7, and 11 junctional nucleotides match TRBD1. The bases read TGTGCCAGCAGCTTCGGACAGGGGGCGAAGGTGGACGAGCAGTACTTC. The resulting protein is CASSFGQGAKVDEQYF.